This TCR beta chain is drawn from a study of T cell responses to AZD1222 COVID-19 vaccine. Libraries were prepared by immunoSEQ multiplex PCR; TCRdb keeps only in-frame clonotypes and omits some of them. The sample lists 150,000 to 200,000 clones; roughly 92% were seen once. Germline loops: CDR1 MDHEN, CDR2 SYDVKM. The CDR3 covers 16 residues. V lost 6 bases and J 4 bases, leaving 21 bases between the germline ends. The specimen comprised peripheral blood, sampled on day 0 of AZD1222 vaccination. The TCR comes from an adult in good health. This chain connects TRBV28 to TRBJ1-1; D unclear. DNA of the CDR3: TGTGCCAGCAGCTTGGGCGAACTCAGCTCGGGCACTGAAGCTTTCTTT. It specifies CASSLGELSSGTEAFF.